This entry concerns a single T cell receptor (beta chain). The antigen remains undetermined. The data were obtained in a study of OX40 agonist ivuxolimab in advanced cancers. Libraries were prepared by immunoSEQ multiplex PCR; TCRdb keeps only in-frame clonotypes and omits some of them. This sample has some 67,000 clones, with nearly 90% found just once. The CDR3 totals 13 residues. CDR1 is MNHEY, CDR2 SMNVEV, per germline (reference sequence). Study-wide findings and caveats: Among patients with partial responses at 0.1-3.0 mg/kg, clonal expansion was among the lowest.

The clonotype comes from an adult with an advanced solid tumor such as melanoma, head and neck, liver or kidney cancer. The input for sequencing was CD4+ or CD8+ T cells sorted from blood, taken in a trial of the OX40 agonist ivuxolimab. The J gene is TRBJ2-5, the V gene TRBV27; no reliable D call. The J call is doubtful: the DNA matches TRBJ2-7 better. CDR3 DNA: TGTGCCAGCAGCACACTAAACGTCTACGAGCAGTACTTC. Translation: CASSTLNVYEQYF.